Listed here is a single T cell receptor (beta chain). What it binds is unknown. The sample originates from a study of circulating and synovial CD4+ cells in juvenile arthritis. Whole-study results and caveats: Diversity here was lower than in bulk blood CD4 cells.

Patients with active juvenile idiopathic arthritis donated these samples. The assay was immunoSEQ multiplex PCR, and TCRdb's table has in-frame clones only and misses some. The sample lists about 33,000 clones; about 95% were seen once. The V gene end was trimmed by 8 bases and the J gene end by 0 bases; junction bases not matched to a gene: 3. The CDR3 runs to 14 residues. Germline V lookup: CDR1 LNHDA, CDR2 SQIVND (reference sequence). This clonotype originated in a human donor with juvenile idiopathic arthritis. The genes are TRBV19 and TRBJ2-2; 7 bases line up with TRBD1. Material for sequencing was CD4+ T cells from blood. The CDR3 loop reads CASVTGPNTGELFF. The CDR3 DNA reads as TGTGCCAGTGTGACAGGGCCGAACACCGGGGAGCTGTTTTTT.